Presented here are 22 T cell receptor beta chains from one specimen sequenced in a study of radiation and T cells in renal cell carcinoma. The time point: baseline pretreatment blood. Treatment: 15 Gy SBRT to primary tumor, nephrectomy 4 weeks later. The method was immunoSEQ multiplex PCR; TCRdb's version includes in-frame clones alone and lacks a portion of them. This table has about 130,000 clones, nearly 90% appearing once. Sample: blood, taken from a patient whose treatment included radiotherapy and nephrectomy. All receptors derive from a woman aged 50 to 60 with renal cell carcinoma.

The genes are TRBV4-3 and TRBJ1-2; TRBD1 matches at 9 bases. The CDR3 spans 17 residues. Germline lookup yields CDR1 LGHNA and CDR2 YSLEER. V trimming: 0 bases; J trimming: 4 bases; junction bases outside the gene matches: 9. For the CDR3, the DNA is TGCGCCAGCAGCCAAGAAACAGGGGGCGCTTGGTTCTATGGCTACACCTTC. Its protein product is CASSQETGGAWFYGYTF.

In this sample, this clone turned up once. This chain uses TRBV7-9 with TRBJ2-1; TRBD1 matches at 9 bases. CDR1 and CDR2 (germline): SEHNR, FQNEAQ (reference sequence). The CDR3 is 14 residues long. Losses at the gene ends were 4 bases for V and 7 bases for J; bases not matched to a gene: 5. CDR3 residues: CASSSTGGGNEQFF. CDR3 sequence (DNA): TGTGCCAGCAGCTCAACAGGGGGCGGGAATGAGCAGTTCTTC. The full variable domain, in which reference TRBV7-9 and TRBJ2-1 provide the parts outside the CDR3, is DTGVSQNPRHKITKRGQNVTFRCDPISEHNRLYWYRQTLGQGPEFLTYFQNEAQLEKSRLLSDRFSAERPKGSFSTLEIQRTEQGDSAMYLCASSSTGGGNEQFFGPGTRLTVL.

The V and J genes are TRBV7-8 and TRBJ1-1; D is perhaps TRBD1 (5 bases). Trimming shortened V by 1 base and J by 1 base, and 10 bases separated the two germline ends. CDR1 SGHVS and CDR2 FQNEAQ come from the germline V gene. The CDR3 is 15 residues long. In DNA, the CDR3 is TGTGCCAGCAGCTTAGGGGCAGGGACGAACACTGAAGCTTTCTTT. Translated, it gives CASSLGAGTNTEAFF.

The rearrangement joins TRBV6-1 to TRBJ2-1, with 11 bases matching TRBD2. The CDR3 length is 15 residues. Germline lookup yields CDR1 MNHNS and CDR2 SASEGT. V gave up 4 bases and J gave up 5 bases; unmatched junction bases: 4. Written as DNA, the CDR3 is TGTGCCAGCAGTGTACTAGCGGGGGCCGACAATGAGCAGTTCTTC. Protein product: CASSVLAGADNEQFF.

A single count supports this clone. The chain joins TRBV4-2 to TRBJ1-5, with TRBD1 identical over 7 bases. The length of the CDR3 is 14 residues. V trimming: 5 bases; J trimming: 4 bases; junction bases outside the gene matches: 5. CDR1 is LGHNA and CDR2 is YNFKEQ in the germline V gene. CDR3: CASSAGGKNQPQHF. The CDR3 DNA reads TGTGCCAGCAGCGCAGGGGGAAAAAATCAGCCCCAGCATTTT.

The chain is built from TRBV18 and TRBJ2-7, with 7 bases aligning to TRBD1. Germline CDR1 and CDR2: KGHSH and LQKENI. The CDR3 extends over 13 amino acids. V was clipped by 3 bases and J by 6 bases; unmatched bases: 5. CDR3 residues: CASSPLRQGEQYF. The CDR3 nucleotides are TGTGCCAGCTCACCCCTCAGACAGGGCGAGCAGTACTTC.

J is TRBJ2-5 and V is TRBV7-2; D tentatively fits TRBD1 or TRBD2 (5 bases each). The V gene's germline CDR1 is SGHTA and CDR2 FQGNSA. V gave up 4 bases and J gave up 5 bases, with 14 bases separating them. There are 14 residues in the CDR3. In nucleotides, the CDR3 is TGTGCCAGCAGCTCGACGAGGGGTGGGGAGACCCAGTACTTC. It encodes CASSSTRGGETQYF.

The chain joins TRBV7-8 to TRBJ2-7, with unresolved D. The CDR3 loop spans 14 amino acids. From germline, CDR1 is SGHVS and CDR2 FQNEAQ. Trimming shortened V by 1 base and J by 6 bases, and 13 bases separated the two germline ends. The CDR3 nucleotides read TGTGCCAGCAGCTTAGATAGGCAGGCCCCCGAGCAGTACTTC. Translation gives CASSLDRQAPEQYF.

For the CDR3, the DNA is TGTGCCAGCAGCTTAGCGAGGACCAACACCGGGGAGCTGTTTTTT. Encoded protein: CASSLARTNTGELFF. The rearrangement links TRBV7-6 to TRBJ2-2; D gene unclear. The CDR3 contains 15 residues. Trimming stripped 0 bases from V and 2 bases from J, with 7 bases between. CDR1 and CDR2 from the germline V gene are SGHVS and FNYEAQ.

The chain combines TRBV7-9 with TRBJ1-1, with no clear D. CDR3 length: 14 residues. Between the trimmed V and J ends, which lost 7 bases and 3 bases, there was a span of 15 bases. The germline V gene has CDR1 SEHNR and CDR2 FQNEAQ (reference sequence). The CDR3 loop is CASTAPNKDTEAFF. The DNA of the CDR3 is TGTGCCAGCACCGCCCCCAACAAGGACACTGAAGCTTTCTTT.

This clone was seen only once. This sequence joins TRBV11-2 and TRBJ2-5, with 7 bases aligning to TRBD2. The CDR3 is made up of 15 amino acids. Germline lookup yields CDR1 SGHAT and CDR2 FQNNGV. The junction had 7 bases not matched to a gene; V was cut back by 2 bases and J by 4 bases. Written as DNA, the CDR3 is TGTGCCAGCAGCTTAAGGGTTTCGGGGGGAGAGACCCAGTACTTC. Amino acid sequence: CASSLRVSGGETQYF.

This chain links TRBV6-5 with TRBJ2-7; 8 bases line up with TRBD1. The CDR3 has 15 amino acids. J gave up 0 bases and V 5 bases, and 6 bases lay outside the gene matches. The germline CDR1 and CDR2 sequences are MNHEY and SVGAGI. CDR3 nucleotides: TGTGCCAGCAGTCCCCAGGGGGCGAGCTCCTACGAGCAGTACTTC. Residues: CASSPQGASSYEQYF.

This chain uses TRBV6-5 with TRBJ1-2; D is perhaps TRBD1 (5 bases). There are 14 residues in the CDR3. From germline, CDR1 is MNHEY and CDR2 SVGAGI. V shed 8 bases and J shed 5 bases, with 18 bases lying between them. The CDR3 spells CASGGLGRPYGYTF. DNA for the CDR3: TGTGCCAGCGGTGGCCTGGGACGGCCGTATGGCTACACCTTC.

The chain uses TRBV5-5 and TRBJ2-3, with D possibly matching TRBD1 (6 bases). The germline CDR1 and CDR2 sequences are SGHKS and YYEKEE (reference sequence). CDR3 size: 18 residues. V lost 0 bases and J lost 0, with 17 bases in between. The CDR3 loop reads CASSLARTVGLSTDTQYF. The DNA for the CDR3 is TGTGCCAGCAGCTTGGCTAGGACAGTGGGTTTAAGCACAGATACGCAGTATTTT.

This clone was detected only a few times. The rearrangement links TRBV29-1 to TRBJ1-1, with D possibly matching TRBD1 (6 bases). V was clipped by 7 bases and J by 4 bases, with 16 bases between them. From germline, CDR1 is SQVTM and CDR2 ANQGSEA. The length of the CDR3 is 13 residues. The CDR3 sequence: CSAREGVGTEAFF. The CDR3 bases are TGCAGCGCCCGAGAGGGGGTTGGCACTGAAGCTTTCTTT.

This clone was seen a single time. The V and J genes are TRBV7-2 and TRBJ1-2; possible D gene TRBD1, 5 bases. CDR3 length: 16 residues. The germline gives CDR1 SGHTA, CDR2 FQGNSA. V was pared by 5 bases and J by 4 bases, with 20 bases between. The CDR3 DNA reads as TGTGCCAGCAGCCCCGGGCGGGGGATGGATTTCTATGGCTACACCTTC. Protein sequence: CASSPGRGMDFYGYTF.

V usage is TRBV5-1 and J usage is TRBJ2-2; TRBD2 might be the D (5 bases). The CDR3 is 15 residues long. The germline V gene encodes CDR1 SGHRS and CDR2 YFSETQ. V lost 3 bases and J 1 base, leaving 10 bases between the germline ends. Here the CDR3 reads CASSSGGLNTGELFF. In DNA, the CDR3 is TGCGCCAGCAGCTCGGGCGGGCTGAACACCGGGGAGCTGTTTTTT.

The sample holds one count of this clone. CDR3 coding DNA: TGTGCCACCAGCAGAGACTTACAGGGTAATCAGTACTTC. The encoded protein is CATSRDLQGNQYF. This chain connects TRBV15 to TRBJ2-4; perhaps TRBD1 as D (6 bases). There are 13 residues in the CDR3. Germline assignment: CDR1 LNHNV and CDR2 YYDKDF (reference sequence). Trimming took 0 bases from V and 12 from J, leaving 12 bases between them.

V gene TRBV19 combines with J gene TRBJ1-4; D might be TRBD1 (6 bases). Germline CDR1 and CDR2: LNHDA and SQIVND (reference sequence). V lost 8 bases and J 8 bases, leaving 18 bases between the germline ends. This CDR3 contains 14 residues. CDR3 in amino acids: CASLSRGGKEKLFF. For the CDR3, the DNA is TGTGCCAGTTTGTCCAGGGGCGGAAAAGAAAAACTGTTTTTT. The full variable domain, with the rest looked up from reference TRBV19 and TRBJ1-4, is DGGITQSPKYLFRKEGQNVTLSCEQNLNHDAMYWYRQDPGQGLRLIYYSQIVNDFQKGDIAEGYSVSREKKESFPLTVTSAQKNPTAFYLCASLSRGGKEKLFFGSGTQLSVL.

The rearrangement links TRBV7-2 to TRBJ2-2; D unresolved. CDR3 size: 14 residues. The ends were cut back, 5 bases at V and 2 bases at J, with 9 bases in the middle. CDR1 and CDR2 (germline): SGHTA, FQGNSA. CDR3 nucleotides: TGTGCCAGCAGCGGTAACAGAAACACCGGGGAGCTGTTTTTT. It specifies CASSGNRNTGELFF.

J is TRBJ2-7 and V is TRBV29-1; no clear D gene. CDR1 and CDR2 (germline): SQVTM, ANQGSEA. V was shortened by 4 bases and J by 2 bases, with 9 bases between the two germline ends. CDR3 length: 12 residues. The CDR3 DNA follows: TGCAGCGTTGGGGCAGCAGCCTACGAGCAGTACTTC. Translating it yields CSVGAAAYEQYF.

The rearrangement links TRBV15 to TRBJ2-3; 8 nucleotides match TRBD1. Per germline, CDR1 LNHNV and CDR2 YYDKDF (reference sequence). There are 14 residues in the CDR3. J gave up 6 bases and V 2 bases, and 4 bases lay outside the gene matches. Here the CDR3 reads CATSRQGAYDTQYF. CDR3 DNA sequence: TGTGCCACCAGCAGACAGGGGGCTTACGATACGCAGTATTTT.